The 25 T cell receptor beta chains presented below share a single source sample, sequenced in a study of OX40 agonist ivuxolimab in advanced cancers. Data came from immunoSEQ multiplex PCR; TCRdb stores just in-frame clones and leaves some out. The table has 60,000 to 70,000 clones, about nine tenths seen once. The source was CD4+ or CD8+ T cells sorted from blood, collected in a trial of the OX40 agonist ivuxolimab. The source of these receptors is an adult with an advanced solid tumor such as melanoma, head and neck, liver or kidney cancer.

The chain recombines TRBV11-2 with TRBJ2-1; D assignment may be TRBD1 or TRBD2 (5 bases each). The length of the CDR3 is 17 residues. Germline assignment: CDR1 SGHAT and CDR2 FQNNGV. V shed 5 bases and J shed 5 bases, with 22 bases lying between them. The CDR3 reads CASSRPAGTSGNNEQFF. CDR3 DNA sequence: TGTGCCAGCAGCCGGCCGGCCGGGACGTCGGGGAACAATGAGCAGTTCTTC.

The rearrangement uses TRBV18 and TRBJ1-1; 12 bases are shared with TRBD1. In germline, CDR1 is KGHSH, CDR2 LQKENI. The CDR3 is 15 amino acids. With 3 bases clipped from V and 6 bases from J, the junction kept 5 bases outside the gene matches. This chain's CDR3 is CASSPGQGALPEAFF. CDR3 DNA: TGTGCCAGCTCACCGGGACAGGGGGCGCTGCCTGAAGCTTTCTTT. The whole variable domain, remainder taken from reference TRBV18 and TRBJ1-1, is NAGVMQNPRHLVRRRGQEARLRCSPMKGHSHVYWYRQLPEEGLKFMVYLQKENIIDESGMPKERFSAEFPKEGPSILRIQQVVRGDSAAYFCASSPGQGALPEAFFGQGTRLTVV.

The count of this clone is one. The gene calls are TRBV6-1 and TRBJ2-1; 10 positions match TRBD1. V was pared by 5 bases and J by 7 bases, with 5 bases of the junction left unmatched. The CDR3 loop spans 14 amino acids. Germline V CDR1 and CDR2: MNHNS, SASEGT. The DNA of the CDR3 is TGTGCCAGCAGTTTTCGGACAGGGGGGAATGAGCAGTTCTTC. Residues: CASSFRTGGNEQFF.

CDR3 residues: CASSGEGGTKYNEQFF. The CDR3 DNA reads as TGTGCCAGCAGTGGGGAGGGAGGGACCAAATACAATGAGCAGTTCTTC. The chain has TRBV6-6 and TRBJ2-1, with 7 bases fitting TRBD2. The V gene end was trimmed by 5 bases and the J gene end by 4 bases; junction bases not matched to a gene: 11. CDR3 length: 16 amino acids. The germline gives CDR1 MNHNY, CDR2 SVGAGI (reference sequence).

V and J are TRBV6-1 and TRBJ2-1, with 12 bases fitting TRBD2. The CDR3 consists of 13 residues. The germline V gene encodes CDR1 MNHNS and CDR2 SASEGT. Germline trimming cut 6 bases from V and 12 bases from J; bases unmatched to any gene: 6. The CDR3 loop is CASRRTSGIGQFF. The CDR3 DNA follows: TGTGCCAGCAGACGGACTAGCGGGATTGGGCAGTTCTTC.

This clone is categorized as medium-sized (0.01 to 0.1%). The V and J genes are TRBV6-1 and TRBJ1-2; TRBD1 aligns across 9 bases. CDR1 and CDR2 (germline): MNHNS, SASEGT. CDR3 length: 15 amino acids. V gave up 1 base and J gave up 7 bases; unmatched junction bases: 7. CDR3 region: CASSEGYRGPGGYTF. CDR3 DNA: TGTGCCAGCAGTGAAGGATACAGGGGGCCCGGTGGCTACACCTTC.

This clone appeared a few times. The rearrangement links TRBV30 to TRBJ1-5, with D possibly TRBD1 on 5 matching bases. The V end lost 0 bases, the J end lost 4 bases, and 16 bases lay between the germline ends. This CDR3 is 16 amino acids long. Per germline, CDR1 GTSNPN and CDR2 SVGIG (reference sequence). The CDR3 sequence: CAWSVIGRGGNQPQHF. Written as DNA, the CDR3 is TGTGCCTGGAGTGTAATAGGTAGGGGCGGTAATCAGCCCCAGCATTTT.

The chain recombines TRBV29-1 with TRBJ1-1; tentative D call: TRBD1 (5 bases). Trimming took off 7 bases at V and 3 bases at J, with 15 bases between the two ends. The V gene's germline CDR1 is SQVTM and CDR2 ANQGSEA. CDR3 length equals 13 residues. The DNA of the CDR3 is TGCAGCGCCGCGGCGGGAGGGGACACTGAAGCTTTCTTT. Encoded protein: CSAAAGGDTEAFF.

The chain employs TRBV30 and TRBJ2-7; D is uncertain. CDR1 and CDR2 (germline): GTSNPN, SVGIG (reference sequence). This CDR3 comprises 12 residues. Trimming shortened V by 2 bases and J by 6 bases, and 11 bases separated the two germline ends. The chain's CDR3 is CAWSKVSVEQYF. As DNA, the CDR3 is TGTGCCTGGAGTAAGGTCAGCGTCGAGCAGTACTTC.

CDR3 in DNA: TGTGCCAGCAGCCCCAGGGACCGGGACTATGGCTACACCTTC. Translating gives CASSPRDRDYGYTF. This chain joins TRBV5-4 and TRBJ1-2; D possibly corresponds to TRBD1 (5 bases). The V gene lost 4 bases and the J gene lost 3 bases, with 13 bases spanning the gap. Germline loops: CDR1 SGHNT, CDR2 YYREEE (reference sequence). The CDR3 runs to 14 residues.

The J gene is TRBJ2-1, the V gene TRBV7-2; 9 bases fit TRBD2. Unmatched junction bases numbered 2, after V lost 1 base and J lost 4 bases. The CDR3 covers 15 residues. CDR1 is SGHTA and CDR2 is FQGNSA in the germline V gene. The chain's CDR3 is CASSLGSGSYNEQFF. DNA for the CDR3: TGTGCCAGCAGCTTAGGTAGCGGGAGTTACAATGAGCAGTTCTTC.

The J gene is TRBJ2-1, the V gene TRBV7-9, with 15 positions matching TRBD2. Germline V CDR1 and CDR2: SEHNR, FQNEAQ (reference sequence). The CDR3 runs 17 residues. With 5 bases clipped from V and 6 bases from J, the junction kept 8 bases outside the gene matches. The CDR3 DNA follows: TGTGCCAGCAGCCTCGGACTAGCGGGGGGGCCGGGCAATGAGCAGTTCTTC. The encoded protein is CASSLGLAGGPGNEQFF.

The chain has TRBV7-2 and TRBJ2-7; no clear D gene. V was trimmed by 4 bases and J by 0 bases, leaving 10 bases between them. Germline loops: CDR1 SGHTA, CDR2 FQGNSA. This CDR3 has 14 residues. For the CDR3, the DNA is TGTGCCAGCAGCTCAACCACACACTCCTACGAGCAGTACTTC. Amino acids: CASSSTTHSYEQYF.

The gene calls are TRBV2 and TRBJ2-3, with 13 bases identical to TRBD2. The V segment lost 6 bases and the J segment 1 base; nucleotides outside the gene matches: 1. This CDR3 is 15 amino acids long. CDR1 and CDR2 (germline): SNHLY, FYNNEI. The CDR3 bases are TGTGCCAGCAGGGGACTAGCGGGGCGCACAGATACGCAGTATTTT. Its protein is CASRGLAGRTDTQYF.

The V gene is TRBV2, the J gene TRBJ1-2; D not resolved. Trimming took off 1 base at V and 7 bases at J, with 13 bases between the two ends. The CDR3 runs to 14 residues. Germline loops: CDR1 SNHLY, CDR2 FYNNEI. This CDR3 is CASSEGRRLSGYTF. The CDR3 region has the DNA TGTGCCAGCAGTGAAGGCAGAAGACTCTCTGGCTACACCTTC.

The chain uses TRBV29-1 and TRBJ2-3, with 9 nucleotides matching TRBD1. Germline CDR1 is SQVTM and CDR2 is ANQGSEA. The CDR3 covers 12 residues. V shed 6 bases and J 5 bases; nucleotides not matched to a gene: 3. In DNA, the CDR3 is TGCAGCGTGGGACAGGGAGGAGATACGCAGTATTTT. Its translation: CSVGQGGDTQYF.

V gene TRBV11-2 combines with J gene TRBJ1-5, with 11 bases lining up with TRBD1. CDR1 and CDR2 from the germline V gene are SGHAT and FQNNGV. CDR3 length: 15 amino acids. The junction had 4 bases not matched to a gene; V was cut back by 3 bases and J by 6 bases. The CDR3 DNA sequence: TGTGCCAGCAGCTTCGGACAGGGGGCGGGTCAGCCCCAGCATTTT. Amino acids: CASSFGQGAGQPQHF.

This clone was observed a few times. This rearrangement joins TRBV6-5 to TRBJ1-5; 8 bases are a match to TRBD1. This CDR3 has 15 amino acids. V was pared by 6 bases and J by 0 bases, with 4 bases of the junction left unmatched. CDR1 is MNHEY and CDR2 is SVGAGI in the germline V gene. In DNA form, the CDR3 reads TGTGCCAGCAGGAAGACAGGGGTTAGCAATCAGCCCCAGCATTTT. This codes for CASRKTGVSNQPQHF.

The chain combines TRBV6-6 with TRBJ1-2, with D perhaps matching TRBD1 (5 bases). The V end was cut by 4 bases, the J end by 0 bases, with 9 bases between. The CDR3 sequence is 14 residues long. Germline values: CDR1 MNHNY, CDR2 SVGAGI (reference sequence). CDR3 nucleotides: TGTGCCAGCAGTTCTGGGACTTCTAACTATGGCTACACCTTC. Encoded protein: CASSSGTSNYGYTF.

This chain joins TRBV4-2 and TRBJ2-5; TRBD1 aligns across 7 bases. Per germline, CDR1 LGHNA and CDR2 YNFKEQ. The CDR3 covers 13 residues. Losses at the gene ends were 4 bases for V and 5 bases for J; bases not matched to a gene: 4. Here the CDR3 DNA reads TGTGCCAGCAGCCGAAAGGGGGCCGAGACCCAGTACTTC. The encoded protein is CASSRKGAETQYF.

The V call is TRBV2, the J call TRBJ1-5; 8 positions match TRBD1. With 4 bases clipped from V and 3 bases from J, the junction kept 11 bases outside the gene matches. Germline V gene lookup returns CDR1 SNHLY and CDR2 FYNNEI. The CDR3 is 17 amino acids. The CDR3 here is CASSGDRGDTYNQPQHF. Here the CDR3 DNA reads TGTGCCAGCAGTGGAGACAGGGGTGACACCTACAATCAGCCCCAGCATTTT.

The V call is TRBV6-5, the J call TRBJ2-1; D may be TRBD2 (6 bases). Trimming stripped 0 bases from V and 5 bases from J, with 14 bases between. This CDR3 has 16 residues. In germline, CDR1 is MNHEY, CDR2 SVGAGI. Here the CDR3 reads CASSYSEGGSDNEQFF. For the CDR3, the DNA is TGTGCCAGCAGTTACTCGGAGGGTGGATCCGACAATGAGCAGTTCTTC.

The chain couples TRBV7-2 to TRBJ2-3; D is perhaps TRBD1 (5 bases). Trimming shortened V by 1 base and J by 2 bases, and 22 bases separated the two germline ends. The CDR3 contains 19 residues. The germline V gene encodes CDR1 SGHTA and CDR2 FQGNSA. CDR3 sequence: CASSLGYLAGRVSTDTQYF. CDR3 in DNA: TGTGCCAGCAGCTTAGGATATCTGGCTGGCAGGGTGTCCACAGATACGCAGTATTTT.

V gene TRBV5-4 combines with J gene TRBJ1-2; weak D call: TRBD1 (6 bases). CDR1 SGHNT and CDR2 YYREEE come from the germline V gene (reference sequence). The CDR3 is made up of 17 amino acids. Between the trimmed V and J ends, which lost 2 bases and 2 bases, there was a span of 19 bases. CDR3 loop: CASSLRMTGGSNYGYTF. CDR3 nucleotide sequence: TGTGCCAGCAGCTTAAGGATGACAGGCGGGTCAAACTATGGCTACACCTTC. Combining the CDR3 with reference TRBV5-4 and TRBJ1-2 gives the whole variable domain ETGVTQSPTHLIKTRGQQVTLRCSSQSGHNTVSWYQQALGQGPQFIFQYYREEENGRGNFPPRFSGLQFPNYSSELNVNALELDDSALYLCASSLRMTGGSNYGYTFGSGTRLTVV.

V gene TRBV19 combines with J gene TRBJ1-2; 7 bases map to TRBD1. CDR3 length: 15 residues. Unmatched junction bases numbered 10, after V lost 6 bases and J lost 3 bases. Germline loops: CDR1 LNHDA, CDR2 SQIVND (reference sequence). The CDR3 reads CASRRPQGNDYGYTF. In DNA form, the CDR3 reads TGTGCCAGTAGGAGACCACAGGGGAATGACTATGGCTACACCTTC.